This T cell receptor beta chain stems from a study of cytomegalovirus exposure and HLA in healthy donors. Trimming took 5 bases from V and 7 from J, leaving 21 bases between them. Germline V CDR1 and CDR2: SEHNR, FQNEAQ (reference sequence). The CDR3 length is 16 residues. Notes on the study in general: An observed cluster of highly shared sequence variants was recorded as a likely sequencing artifact. Per a later analysis, roughly 17,000 TCR beta sequences showed association with HLA alleles at 0.05 false discovery rate. In a later analysis, the majority of CMV-associated beta chains seemingly showed HLA restriction.

A word on this clone: What it binds is not known.

13 Jbeta primers and 60 Vbeta primers were used for the PCR. Data came from immunoSEQ multiplex PCR; TCRdb stores just in-frame clones and leaves some out. The sample includes some 130,000 clones, around 76% seen only once; the top ten take around 7.2%. The specimen sequenced was PBMCs. This clonotype was obtained from a male donor in good health and CMV-seronegative. The chain is built from TRBV7-9 and TRBJ2-1, with D possibly TRBD2 on 6 matching bases. DNA of the CDR3: TGTGCCAGCAGCCGCGGAATTGGGGGGAGAGGGAATGAGCAGTTCTTC. Translated, it gives CASSRGIGGRGNEQFF. The variable domain in full, with the rest retrieved from reference TRBV7-9 and TRBJ2-1, is DTGVSQNPRHKITKRGQNVTFRCDPISEHNRLYWYRQTLGQGPEFLTYFQNEAQLEKSRLLSDRFSAERPKGSFSTLEIQRTEQGDSAMYLCASSRGIGGRGNEQFFGPGTRLTVL.